These 13 T cell receptor beta chains share one sample of origin, sequenced in a study of CD8 T cells in Susac syndrome. An input of roughly 0.5 to 1 ug of RNA was subjected to reverse transcription using random hexamers. TCRdb re-called the immunoSEQ multiplex PCR reads with MiXCR, one entry per CDR3 protein. The sample consists of under 200,000 distinct CDR3 sequences, approximately 95% of them appearing once. Sequencing was performed on CD4+ T cells from PBMCs. The receptors derive from a human donor with Susac syndrome.

Here the CDR3 DNA reads TGTGCCAGCAGCTTGGCCGGCCCTGGACAGGGAGCTTTCTTT. It encodes CASSLAGPGQGAFF. The genes are TRBV5-4 and TRBJ1-1; 8 nucleotides line up with TRBD1. V lost 0 bases to trimming and J lost 10 bases; unmatched junction nucleotides: 8. The CDR3 sequence is 14 residues long. Germline CDR1 and CDR2: SGHNT and YYREEE (reference sequence).

The V gene is TRBV9, the J gene TRBJ1-2; possible D gene TRBD1, 5 bases. V lost 3 bases, J lost 5 bases, and 14 bases lay in between. This CDR3 region has 14 residues. Germline assignment: CDR1 SGDLS and CDR2 YYNGEE. CDR3 amino acids: CASSGEGNWYGYTF. The CDR3 bases are TGTGCCAGCAGCGGTGAGGGGAATTGGTATGGCTACACCTTC.

This clonotype was detected a few times. This chain links TRBV4-1 with TRBJ2-1; 7 bases map to TRBD1. V shed 1 base and J 12 bases; nucleotides not matched to a gene: 6. Germline V lookup: CDR1 MGHRA, CDR2 YSYEKL. CDR3 length: 13 residues. The CDR3 spells CASSQGRQGRQFF. CDR3 nucleotides: TGCGCCAGCAGCCAAGGACGACAGGGTAGGCAGTTCTTC.

CDR3 in DNA: TGTGCCAGCAGTTTACGCGGGAGAGAGACCCAGTACTTC. Translating it yields CASSLRGRETQYF. The V gene is TRBV12-3 or TRBV12-4, the J gene TRBJ2-5; 7 bases are a match to TRBD2. The CDR3 is made up of 13 amino acids. Trimming cost V 2 bases and J 4 bases; bases outside gene matches: 1.

The rearrangement links TRBV29-1 to TRBJ1-1; 7 nucleotides match TRBD1. Germline CDR1 is SQVTM and CDR2 is ANQGSEA. CDR3 length: 13 amino acids. J lost 1 base, V lost 7 bases, and 6 bases had no gene match. CDR3 sequence reads: CSARGTANTEAFF. The CDR3 DNA sequence: TGCAGCGCCCGTGGGACAGCGAACACTGAAGCTTTCTTT.

The chain employs TRBV29-1 and TRBJ2-1, with 8 bases lining up with TRBD2. Trimming took 3 bases from V and 2 from J; bases not matched to a gene: 6. The length of the CDR3 is 15 residues. The germline CDR1 and CDR2 sequences are SQVTM and ANQGSEA. CDR3 protein: CSVEWSGGPYNEQFF. The CDR3 DNA sequence: TGCAGCGTTGAGTGGTCGGGAGGGCCCTACAATGAGCAGTTCTTC.

The chain joins TRBV29-1 to TRBJ2-5; 9 positions match TRBD2. Looked up from germline, CDR1 is SQVTM and CDR2 is ANQGSEA. J was trimmed by 5 bases and V by 2 bases; bases with no gene match: 9. This CDR3 comprises 15 residues. DNA of the CDR3: TGCAGCGTTGAAAAGGGTAGCGGGAGAGGGGAGACCCAGTACTTC. Its protein product is CSVEKGSGRGETQYF.

V usage is TRBV27 and J usage is TRBJ1-2, with 7 bases identical to TRBD1. The CDR3 totals 12 residues. Germline CDR1 reads MNHEY; CDR2 reads SMNVEV (reference sequence). The V gene end was trimmed by 2 bases and the J gene end by 6 bases; junction bases not matched to a gene: 0. The CDR3 is CASSLQGDGYTF. The CDR3 region has the DNA TGTGCCAGCAGTTTACAGGGGGATGGCTACACCTTC.

The J gene is TRBJ1-1, the V gene TRBV9, with no clear D. CDR1 and CDR2 from the germline V gene are SGDLS and YYNGEE. Between the trimmed V and J ends, which lost 0 bases and 1 base, there was a span of 7 bases. This CDR3 has 14 amino acids. DNA for the CDR3: TGTGCCAGCAGCGTAGTAGGCGGGAACACTGAAGCTTTCTTT. The encoded protein is CASSVVGGNTEAFF.

The gene calls are TRBV29-1 and TRBJ2-2, with TRBD2 matching over 9 bases. From germline, CDR1 is SQVTM and CDR2 ANQGSEA. Trimming removed 2 bases from V and 8 bases from J; junction bases left unmatched: 6. The CDR3 contains 14 residues. CDR3 protein: CSVEQSGGTGELFF. DNA for the CDR3: TGCAGCGTTGAACAAAGCGGGGGGACGGGGGAGCTGTTTTTT.

The J gene is TRBJ2-7, the V gene TRBV30; D gene unclear. The length of the CDR3 is 14 residues. Trimming took off 5 bases at V and 6 bases at J, with 20 bases between the two ends. CDR1 GTSNPN and CDR2 SVGIG come from the germline V gene (reference sequence). In DNA form, the CDR3 reads TGTGCCTGGGGCGGACGGCCCCTTACGAGCGAGCAGTACTTC. This gives the protein CAWGGRPLTSEQYF.

The genes are TRBV20-1 and TRBJ1-1, with D perhaps TRBD1 (5 bases). V shed 0 bases and J shed 5 bases, with 16 bases lying between them. This CDR3 spans 15 amino acids. CDR1 and CDR2 from the germline V gene are DFQATT and SNEGSKA (reference sequence). The CDR3 nucleotides read TGCAGTGCTAGAGATCCAGGGCGGGGAGAGACTGAAGCTTTCTTT. Encoded protein: CSARDPGRGETEAFF.

V gene TRBV12-3 or TRBV12-4 combines with J gene TRBJ1-1; D not resolved. Trimming removed 3 bases from V and 2 bases from J, with 10 bases in between. CDR3 size: 14 residues. The CDR3 DNA reads TGTGCCAGCAGTTTGAAAGGAGACAACACTGAAGCTTTCTTT. Its translation is CASSLKGDNTEAFF.